This record concerns one T cell receptor beta chain sequence. V lost 7 bases and J lost 2, with 17 bases in between. CDR1 and CDR2 (germline): LNHDA, SQIVND (reference sequence). The CDR3 spans 15 residues. The entry originates in a study of blood T cell repertoires in COVID-19. Study-wide background: Italy, Spain and the United States were the sources of the convalescent and acute COVID-19 samples. T cells, B-cell-depleted T cells, or PBMCs supplied cDNA or gDNA.

In the source study's methods: Nucleated cell number was recorded as an estimate derived from reference gene primer amplification. Sequenced by immunoSEQ multiplex PCR; TCRdb stores in-frame clones only, minus some. V, J and clone size reflect that table, while D and trimming were determined from the DNA. The table lists fewer than 350,000 clones, about four fifths of them singletons, with 2.5% to 3.5% in the top ten. The clonotype comes from a woman aged 60-75 years with active or convalescent COVID-19. V is TRBV19 and J is TRBJ1-1; TRBD1 is a possible D gene (6 bases). Sequenced input: peripheral blood. The CDR3 DNA is TGTGCCAGTACCAATGCAGGGACAAGAAACACTGAAGCTTTCTTT. This encodes CASTNAGTRNTEAFF.